This T cell receptor beta chain came from a study of T cell responses to AZD1222 COVID-19 vaccine. Sequenced by immunoSEQ multiplex PCR; TCRdb stores in-frame clones only, minus some. The sample carries about 160,000 clones, around 89% recorded once. This CDR3 is 15 amino acids long. The ends lost 0 bases at V and 6 bases at J; junction bases unmatched: 8. Germline V gives CDR1 SGDLS, CDR2 YYNGEE. This rearrangement joins TRBV9 to TRBJ2-7; 8 nucleotides align to TRBD1. The receptor comes from an adult in good health. The sequences come from peripheral blood, collected on day 0 of AZD1222 vaccination. CDR3 region: CASSVAPTGDLEQYF. The CDR3 DNA reads TGTGCCAGCAGCGTAGCACCGACAGGGGATCTCGAGCAGTACTTC.